A single sample is the source of the 8 T cell receptor beta chains below, sequenced in a study of a mutant IDH1 vaccine in newly diagnosed glioma. Antigens for these TCRs are unknown. Profiled with immunoSEQ multiplex PCR; TCRdb holds only in-frame clones, not every one. The sample consists of about 72,000 clones, approximately 80% of them appearing once. Time point noted: week 23, last vaccination. A 20-mer mutant IDH1 peptide at 300 ug was injected subcutaneously with topical imiquimod. The sequenced sample was PBMCs, obtained from a glioma patient whose treatment included an IDH1 peptide vaccine. Source of these receptors: a man between 18 and 29 years old with glioma.

The chain uses TRBV5-4 and TRBJ1-6; D ambiguous. V was cut by 2 bases and J by 0 bases, with 9 bases left in between. CDR3 size: 16 residues. CDR1 SGHNT and CDR2 YYREEE come from the germline V gene (reference sequence). The CDR3 loop is CASSLHLSSYNSPLHF. As DNA, the CDR3 is TGTGCCAGCAGCTTACATCTAAGCTCCTATAATTCACCCCTCCACTTT.

The rearrangement uses TRBV5-4 and TRBJ2-7; no clear D gene. With 6 bases removed from V and 11 bases from J, the gap between germline ends came to 21 bases. Germline V gene sequence: CDR1 SGHNT, CDR2 YYREEE (reference sequence). The CDR3 covers 13 residues. CDR3 sequence reads: CASTPLGSGKEYF. The DNA for the CDR3 is TGTGCCAGCACCCCTCTAGGGTCGGGTAAGGAGTACTTC.

The chain couples TRBV10-2 to TRBJ2-7, with D perhaps TRBD2 (5 bases). Germline V lookup: CDR1 WSHSY, CDR2 SAAADI. V lost 6 bases and J 1 base, leaving 10 bases between the germline ends. This CDR3 region has 13 residues. The CDR3 region is CASSHRDSYEQYF. The CDR3 bases are TGCGCCAGCAGCCACCGGGATTCCTACGAGCAGTACTTC.

The rearrangement uses TRBV18 and TRBJ2-7; 7 bases fit TRBD1. The V segment lost 0 bases and the J segment 2 bases; nucleotides outside the gene matches: 7. The length of the CDR3 is 16 residues. Germline-derived CDR1 and CDR2 are KGHSH and LQKENI. CDR3: CASSPPSGQVTYEQYF. Here the CDR3 DNA reads TGTGCCAGCTCACCACCATCCGGACAGGTGACCTACGAGCAGTACTTC.

The J gene is TRBJ2-5, the V gene TRBV5-8; TRBD2 aligns across 7 bases. Germline loops: CDR1 SGHTS, CDR2 YDEGEE. V shed 4 bases, J shed 2 bases, and the junction held 5 bases outside the gene matches. CDR3 length: 14 amino acids. CDR3 residues: CASSRPGLQETQYF. Here the CDR3 DNA reads TGTGCCAGCAGCCGCCCGGGACTACAAGAGACCCAGTACTTC.

This rearrangement joins TRBV11-3 to TRBJ1-2; D unresolved. The V gene's germline CDR1 is SGHNT and CDR2 YENEEA. There are 15 residues in the CDR3. Trimming stripped 4 bases from V and 2 bases from J, with 14 bases between. CDR3 region: CASSCHKWENYGYTF. The CDR3 DNA is TGTGCCAGCAGCTGTCATAAATGGGAGAACTATGGCTACACCTTC.

This chain uses TRBV20-1 with TRBJ2-1, with D uncertain. This CDR3 contains 11 residues. The V gene's germline CDR1 is DFQATT and CDR2 SNEGSKA (reference sequence). Trimming took 6 bases from V and 12 from J, leaving 15 bases between them. The DNA of the CDR3 is TGCAGTGCCATGTCCGGCCGGAGGCAGTTCTTC. Protein product: CSAMSGRRQFF.

The chain combines TRBV7-2 with TRBJ2-2; 9 nucleotides agree with TRBD1. The germline V gene encodes CDR1 SGHTA and CDR2 FQGNSA. V gave up 4 bases and J gave up 7 bases; unmatched junction bases: 7. The CDR3 runs 15 residues. CDR3: CASSSRTGAGGELFF. CDR3 in DNA: TGTGCCAGCAGCTCGCGGACAGGGGCGGGCGGGGAGCTGTTTTTT.